This TCR beta chain stems from a study of shared clonotypes between healthy human individuals. Study-wide findings and caveats: It was observed that approximately 5% of naive CD4 clonotypes were shared across a handful of donors. Generation of non-shared clonotypes was less probable than generation of clonotypes shared by all four donors. There were few donors, and this limited the genetic and exposure-history diversity represented.

The repertoire was sequenced with immunoSEQ multiplex PCR; TCRdb's copy has only in-frame clones and lacks some. This table has a few million clones, 95% appearing once. Regarding this clone: Its antigen is not identified.

In germline, CDR1 is SGHDT, CDR2 YYEEEE. V lost 4 bases to trimming and J lost 2 bases, with 17 bases between them. This CDR3 comprises 16 residues. This clonotype originated in a man aged 18-30 years in good health. The sequenced material came from naive CD4+ T cells sorted from blood. Sample subset: CD45RA+ positively selected. The chain joins TRBV5-6 to TRBJ2-3; perhaps TRBD1 as D (5 bases). CDR3 nucleotide sequence: TGTGCCAGCAGCAGAACTTCAGGGCTTGTCACAGATACGCAGTATTTT. It encodes CASSRTSGLVTDTQYF.